This T cell receptor beta chain was captured by sequencing in a study of control samples from healthy donors and cancer patients (dated by TCRdb to about 2020). Regarding this clone: Its recognized antigen is unknown. No quality values exist for individual bases; no much larger clone is one base distant.

Receptor amplification or capture employed the immunoSEQ multiplex PCR assay. As stored in TCRdb, this immuneACCESS dataset retains in-frame rearrangements with V and J assigned. A fraction of the clones does not appear; measured against another copy, unresolved V genes explain less than half of the discrepancy, and the remainder lacks a known reason. Across this sample there are roughly 130,000 clones, with approximately 94% seen only once. Around 3.6% of the sample belongs to the ten largest clones. The V and J ends are trimmed by 8 bases and 0 bases, leaving 10 bases between them. The CDR3 goes from the cysteine to the phenylalanine over 13 residues. Solely the CDR3 DNA is kept, with 39 bases framed from the first base. The germline V gene supplies CDR1 MNHEY and CDR2 SVGAGI.

The clonotype originates from a young man in good health. The sequenced material came from blood. Recombination connected TRBV6-5 to TRBJ1-1; the D gene lacks a confident call. Here is the DNA: TGTGCCAGCTCTCGACGGATGAACACTGAAGCTTTCTTT. It is translated as CASSRRMNTEAFF.